The source of this TCR beta chain is a study of cytomegalovirus exposure and HLA in healthy donors. The PCR employed 60 Vbeta primers together with 13 Jbeta primers. Produced via immunoSEQ multiplex PCR; TCRdb's table is partial and in-frame only. The sample includes 150,000 to 200,000 clones. CDR3 size: 17 residues. V lost 5 bases, J lost 6 bases, and 23 bases lay in between. Germline-derived CDR1 and CDR2 are SGHVS and FNYEAQ. The sequencing input was PBMCs. The receptor was isolated from a woman aged 55-70 years in good health and CMV-seronegative. The V gene is TRBV7-6, the J gene TRBJ2-1; D is possibly TRBD1 (6 bases). The CDR3 loop is CASSPSNLGALGNEQFF. Here the CDR3 DNA reads TGTGCCAGCAGCCCATCCAATCTGGGGGCGCTGGGCAATGAGCAGTTCTTC.